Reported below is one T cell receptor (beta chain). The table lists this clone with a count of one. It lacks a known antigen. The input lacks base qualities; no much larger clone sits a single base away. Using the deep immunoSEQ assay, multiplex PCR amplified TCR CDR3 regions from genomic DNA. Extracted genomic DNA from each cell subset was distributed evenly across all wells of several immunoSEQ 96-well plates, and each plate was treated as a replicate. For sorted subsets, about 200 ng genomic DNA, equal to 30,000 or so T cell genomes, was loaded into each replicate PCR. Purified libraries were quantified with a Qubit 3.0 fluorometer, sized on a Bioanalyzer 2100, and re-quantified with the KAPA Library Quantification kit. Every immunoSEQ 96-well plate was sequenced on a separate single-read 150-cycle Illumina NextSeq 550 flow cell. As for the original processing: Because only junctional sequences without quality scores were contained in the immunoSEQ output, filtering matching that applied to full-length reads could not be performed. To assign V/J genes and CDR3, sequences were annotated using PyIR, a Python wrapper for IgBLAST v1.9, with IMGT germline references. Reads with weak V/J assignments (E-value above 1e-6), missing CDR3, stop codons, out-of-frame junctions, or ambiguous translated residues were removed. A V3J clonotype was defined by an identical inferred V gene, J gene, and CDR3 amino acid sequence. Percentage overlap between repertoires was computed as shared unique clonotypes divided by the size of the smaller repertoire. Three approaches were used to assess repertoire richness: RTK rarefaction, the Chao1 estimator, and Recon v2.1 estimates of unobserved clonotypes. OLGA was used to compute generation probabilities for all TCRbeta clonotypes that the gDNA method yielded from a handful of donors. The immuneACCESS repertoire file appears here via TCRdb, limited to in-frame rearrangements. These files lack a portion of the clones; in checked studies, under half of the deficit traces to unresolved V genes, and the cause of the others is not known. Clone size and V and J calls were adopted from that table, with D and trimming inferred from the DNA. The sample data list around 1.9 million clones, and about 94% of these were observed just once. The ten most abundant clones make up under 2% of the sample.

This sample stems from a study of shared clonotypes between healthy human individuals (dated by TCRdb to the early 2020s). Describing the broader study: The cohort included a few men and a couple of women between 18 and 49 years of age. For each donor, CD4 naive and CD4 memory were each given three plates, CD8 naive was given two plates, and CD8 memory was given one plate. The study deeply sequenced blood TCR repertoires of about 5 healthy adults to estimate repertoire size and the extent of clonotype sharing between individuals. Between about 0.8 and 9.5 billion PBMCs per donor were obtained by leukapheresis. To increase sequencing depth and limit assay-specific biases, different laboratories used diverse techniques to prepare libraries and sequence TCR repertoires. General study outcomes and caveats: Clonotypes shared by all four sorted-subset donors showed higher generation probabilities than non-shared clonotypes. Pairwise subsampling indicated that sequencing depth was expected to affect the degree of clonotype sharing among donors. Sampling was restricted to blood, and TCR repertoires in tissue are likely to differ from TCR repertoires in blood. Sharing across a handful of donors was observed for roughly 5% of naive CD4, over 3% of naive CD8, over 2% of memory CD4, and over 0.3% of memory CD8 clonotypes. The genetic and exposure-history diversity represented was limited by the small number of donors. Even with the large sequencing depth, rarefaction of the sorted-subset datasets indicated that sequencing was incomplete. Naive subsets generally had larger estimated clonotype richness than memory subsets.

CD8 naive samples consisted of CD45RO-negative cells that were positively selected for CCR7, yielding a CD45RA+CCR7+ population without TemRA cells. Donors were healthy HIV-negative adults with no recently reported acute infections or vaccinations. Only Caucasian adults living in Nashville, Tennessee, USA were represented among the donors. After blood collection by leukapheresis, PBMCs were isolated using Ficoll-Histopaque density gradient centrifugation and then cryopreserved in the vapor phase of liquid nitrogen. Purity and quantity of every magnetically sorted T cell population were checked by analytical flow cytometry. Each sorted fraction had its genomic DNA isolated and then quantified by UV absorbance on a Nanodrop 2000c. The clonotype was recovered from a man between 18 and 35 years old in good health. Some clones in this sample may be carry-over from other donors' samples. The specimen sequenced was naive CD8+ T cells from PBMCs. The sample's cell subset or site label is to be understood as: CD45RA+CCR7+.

The base sequence is TGCGCCAGCAGCCAAGACCTAGGGACAGGGGTGAATGAGCAGTTCTTC. The translation is CASSQDLGTGVNEQFF. This chain joins TRBV4-3 to TRBJ2-1; 10 junctional bases match TRBD1. CDR1 and CDR2, looked up from the germline V gene, are LGHNA and YSLEER. From the cysteine through the phenylalanine, the CDR3 covers 16 amino acids. The kept DNA is CDR3 alone, 48 bases in frame from the first base. From V the trimming removes 0 bases and from J it removes 7 bases, while the gene matches leave 6 bases of the junction unaccounted for.